This T cell receptor (beta chain) appears in the sequencing data of a study of T cells in Graves' hyperthyroidism and ophthalmopathy. General study findings and limits: The model predicted ophthalmopathy a median approximately 6 months before onset.

Amplification of TCR beta CDR3 regions was performed using RNA transcripts as template. A first-round RT-PCR of the TCR CDR3 used the HTBI primer set. TCRdb analysed the multiplex PCR reads with MiXCR anew, one entry per CDR3 protein. The table has 220,000 or so distinct CDR3 sequences, roughly 15% seen once; the top ten hold 25% to 30%. V lost 5 bases, J lost 3 bases, and 7 bases stayed unmatched. This CDR3 contains 15 residues. CDR1 and CDR2 from the germline V gene are SGDLS and YYNGEE. This clonotype has a count of ten or more. Its antigen is as yet unknown. This chain connects TRBV9 to TRBJ2-3; 9 positions agree with TRBD2. What was sequenced was blood. This sequence originates from a woman younger than 30 with Graves' ophthalmopathy. CDR3 sequence (DNA): TGTGCCAGCAGACCAGCGGGAGGAGAAACAGATACGCAGTATTTT. Translation: CASRPAGGETDTQYF.